This T cell receptor (beta chain) was obtained from a study of blood T cell repertoires in COVID-19. Study details: T cells, B-cell-depleted T cells, or PBMCs provided the cDNA or gDNA that served as material.

This clone was found a few times. Measured with immunoSEQ multiplex PCR; TCRdb has only the in-frame clones, and not every one. The table records over 30,000 clones, 83% of them present only once. The germline V gene encodes CDR1 SGHTA and CDR2 FQGNSA. V lost 5 bases, J lost 0 bases, and 13 bases lay in between. The CDR3 is 15 residues long. This clonotype was sampled from a man aged 50 to 60 with acute or convalescent COVID-19. Specimen: peripheral blood. The chain carries TRBV7-2 and TRBJ1-1, with D hard to call. CDR3 amino acids: CASSPQGLLNTEAFF. CDR3 coding DNA: TGTGCCAGCAGCCCTCAAGGACTTTTGAACACTGAAGCTTTCTTT.